The source of this T cell receptor (beta chain) is a study of blood T cell repertoires in COVID-19. The protocol was immunoSEQ multiplex PCR, while the TCRdb copy is restricted to in-frame clones and leaves out a portion. The data show a few hundred thousand clones, around 89% seen once. Germline assignment: CDR1 PRHDT and CDR2 FYEKMQ (reference sequence). The V segment lost 5 bases and the J segment 1 base; nucleotides outside the gene matches: 12. The CDR3 consists of 17 residues. The V gene is TRBV13, the J gene TRBJ2-3; 7 bases are a match to TRBD1. Sequencing used PBMCs or T cells enriched from blood (not recorded which). This sequence originates from a woman under 40 who had recovered from COVID-19. The DNA for the CDR3 is TGTGCCAGCAGCAGGGGGACAGCTACCTCGGGCACAGATACGCAGTATTTT. Amino acids: CASSRGTATSGTDTQYF.